The following is a T cell receptor (beta chain) sequence with its context. This sample stems from a study of blood T cell repertoires in COVID-19. Study background: Researchers got acute and convalescent COVID-19 samples from the United States, Italy and Spain.

Produced via immunoSEQ multiplex PCR; TCRdb's table is partial and in-frame only. Here the sample spans 300,000 to 450,000 clones, 80% to 90% being singletons. The sequenced material came from PBMCs or T cells enriched from blood (not recorded which). The origin of this receptor is a man in his late teens or twenties who had recovered from COVID-19.

CDR3 DNA sequence: TGCGCCAGCAGTGAGTCACCGGGACAACAATACGAGCAGTACTTC. Its protein product is CASSESPGQQYEQYF. The chain employs TRBV10-2 and TRBJ2-7; D might be TRBD1 (6 bases). V was shortened by 0 bases and J by 4 bases, with 13 bases between the two germline ends. Looked up from germline, CDR1 is WSHSY and CDR2 is SAAADI. The CDR3 is 15 residues long.